The source of this TCR beta chain is a study of T-cell memory formation after mild COVID-19. MiXCR, run by TCRdb on the 5' RACE reads, gives a single entry per CDR3 protein. The sample lists a few hundred thousand distinct CDR3 sequences, around 15% occurring once. This CDR3 comprises 12 residues. In germline, CDR1 is ENHRY, CDR2 SYGVKD. Trimming left V 6 bases short and J 6 bases short, with 12 bases between. Study findings and constraints: Second-wave clones reaching peak frequency on day 37 lacked confirmed SARS-CoV-2 specificity.

This clonotype was seen a handful of times. Its antigen is unknown. Sequenced: PBMCs or a T cell subset sorted from them (not recorded which). This receptor was obtained from a man in his late teens or twenties who had mild COVID-19 (a few samples of this study predate the infection). Cell type and time point are not known. The rearrangement joins TRBV10-3 to TRBJ2-7, with a weak D call TRBD1 (5 bases). Here the CDR3 reads CAIRSQGSEQYV. The CDR3, as DNA: TGTGCCATCAGATCGCAGGGTTCCGAGCAGTACGTC.